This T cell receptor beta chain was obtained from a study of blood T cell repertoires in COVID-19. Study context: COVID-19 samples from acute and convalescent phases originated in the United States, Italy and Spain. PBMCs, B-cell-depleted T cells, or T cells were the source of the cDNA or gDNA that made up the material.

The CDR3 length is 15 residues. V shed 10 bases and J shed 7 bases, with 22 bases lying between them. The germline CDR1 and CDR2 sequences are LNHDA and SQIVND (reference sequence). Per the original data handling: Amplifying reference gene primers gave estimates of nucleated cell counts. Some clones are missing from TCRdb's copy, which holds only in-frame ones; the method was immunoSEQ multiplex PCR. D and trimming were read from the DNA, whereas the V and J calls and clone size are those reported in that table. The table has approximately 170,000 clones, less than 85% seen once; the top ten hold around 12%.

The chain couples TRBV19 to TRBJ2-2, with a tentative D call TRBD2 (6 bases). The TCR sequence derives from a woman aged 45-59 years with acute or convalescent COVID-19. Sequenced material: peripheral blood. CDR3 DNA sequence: TGTGCCACCGCGAAAAAGCCCGGGGGTAACGGGGAGCTGTTTTTT. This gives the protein CATAKKPGGNGELFF.